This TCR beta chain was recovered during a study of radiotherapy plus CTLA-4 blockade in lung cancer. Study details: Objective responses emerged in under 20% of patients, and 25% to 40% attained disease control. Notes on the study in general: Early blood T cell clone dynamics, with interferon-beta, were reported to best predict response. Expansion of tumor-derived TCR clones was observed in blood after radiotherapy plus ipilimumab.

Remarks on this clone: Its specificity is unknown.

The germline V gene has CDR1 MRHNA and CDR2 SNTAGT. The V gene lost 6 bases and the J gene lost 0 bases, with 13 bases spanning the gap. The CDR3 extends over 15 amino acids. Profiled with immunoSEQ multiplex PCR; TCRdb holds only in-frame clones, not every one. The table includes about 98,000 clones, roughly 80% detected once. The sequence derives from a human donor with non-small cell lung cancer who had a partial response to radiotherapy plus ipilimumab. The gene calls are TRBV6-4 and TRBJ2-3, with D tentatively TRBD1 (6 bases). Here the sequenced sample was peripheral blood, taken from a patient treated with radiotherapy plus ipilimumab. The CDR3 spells CASRIRGTSTDTQYF. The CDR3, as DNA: TGTGCCAGCAGGATCAGGGGCACTAGCACAGATACGCAGTATTTT.